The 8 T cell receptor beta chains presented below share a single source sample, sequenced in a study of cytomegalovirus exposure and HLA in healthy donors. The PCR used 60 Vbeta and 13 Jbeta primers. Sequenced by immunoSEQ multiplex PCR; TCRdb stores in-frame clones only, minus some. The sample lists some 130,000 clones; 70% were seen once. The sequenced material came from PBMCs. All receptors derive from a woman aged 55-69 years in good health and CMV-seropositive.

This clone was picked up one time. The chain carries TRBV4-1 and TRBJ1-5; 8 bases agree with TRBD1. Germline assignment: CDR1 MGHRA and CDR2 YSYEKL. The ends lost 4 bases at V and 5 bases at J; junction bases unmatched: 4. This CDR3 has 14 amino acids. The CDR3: CASSRSDRDQPQHF. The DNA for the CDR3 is TGCGCCAGCAGCCGTTCGGACAGGGATCAGCCCCAGCATTTT.

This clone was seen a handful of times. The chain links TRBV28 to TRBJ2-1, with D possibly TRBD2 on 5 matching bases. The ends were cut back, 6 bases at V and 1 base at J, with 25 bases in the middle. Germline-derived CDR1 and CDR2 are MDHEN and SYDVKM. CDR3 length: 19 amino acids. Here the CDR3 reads CASSPPEREWIASYNEQFF. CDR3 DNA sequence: TGTGCCAGCAGCCCCCCGGAGAGGGAGTGGATCGCATCCTACAATGAGCAGTTCTTC.

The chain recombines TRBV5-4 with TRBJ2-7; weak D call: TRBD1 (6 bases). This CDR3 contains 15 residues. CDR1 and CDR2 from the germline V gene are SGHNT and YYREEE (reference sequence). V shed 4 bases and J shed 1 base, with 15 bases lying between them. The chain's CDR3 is CASSRSGTSSYEQYF. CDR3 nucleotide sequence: TGTGCCAGCAGCAGATCCGGGACATCTTCCTACGAGCAGTACTTC.

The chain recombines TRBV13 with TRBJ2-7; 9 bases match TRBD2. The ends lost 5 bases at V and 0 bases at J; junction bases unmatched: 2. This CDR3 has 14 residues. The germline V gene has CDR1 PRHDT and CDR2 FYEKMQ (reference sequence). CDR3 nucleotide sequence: TGTGCCAGCAGCAATAGCGGGAGCTCCTACGAGCAGTACTTC. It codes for CASSNSGSSYEQYF. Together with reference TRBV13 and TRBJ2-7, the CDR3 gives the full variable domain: AAGVIQSPRHLIKEKRETATLKCYPIPRHDTVYWYQQGPGQDPQFLISFYEKMQSDKGSIPDRFSAQQFSDYHSELNMSSLELGDSALYFCASSNSGSSYEQYFGPGTRLTVT.

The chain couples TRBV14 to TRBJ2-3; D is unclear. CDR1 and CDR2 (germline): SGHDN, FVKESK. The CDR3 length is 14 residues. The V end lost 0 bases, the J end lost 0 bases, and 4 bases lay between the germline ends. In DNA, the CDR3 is TGTGCCAGCAGCCAAGAGAGGAGCACAGATACGCAGTATTTT. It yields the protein CASSQERSTDTQYF.

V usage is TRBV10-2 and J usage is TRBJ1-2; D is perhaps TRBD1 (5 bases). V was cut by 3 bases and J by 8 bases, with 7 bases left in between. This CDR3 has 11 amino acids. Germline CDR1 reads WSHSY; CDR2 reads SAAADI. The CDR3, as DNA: TGCGCCAGCAGTGACAGGGAAGGCTACACCTTC. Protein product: CASSDREGYTF.

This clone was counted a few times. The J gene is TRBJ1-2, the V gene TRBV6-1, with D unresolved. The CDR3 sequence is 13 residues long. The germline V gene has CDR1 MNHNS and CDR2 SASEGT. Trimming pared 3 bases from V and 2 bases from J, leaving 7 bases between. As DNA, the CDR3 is TGTGCCAGCAGTGACCAGGCGAACTATGGCTACACCTTC. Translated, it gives CASSDQANYGYTF.

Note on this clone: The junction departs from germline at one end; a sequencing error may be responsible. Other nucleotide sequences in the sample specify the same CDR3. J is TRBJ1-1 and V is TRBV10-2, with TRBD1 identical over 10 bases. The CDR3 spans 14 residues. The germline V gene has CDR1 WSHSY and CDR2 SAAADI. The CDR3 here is CASSWDRGDTEAFF. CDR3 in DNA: TGCGCTAGCAGTTGGGACAGGGGCGACACTGAAGCTTTCTTT.